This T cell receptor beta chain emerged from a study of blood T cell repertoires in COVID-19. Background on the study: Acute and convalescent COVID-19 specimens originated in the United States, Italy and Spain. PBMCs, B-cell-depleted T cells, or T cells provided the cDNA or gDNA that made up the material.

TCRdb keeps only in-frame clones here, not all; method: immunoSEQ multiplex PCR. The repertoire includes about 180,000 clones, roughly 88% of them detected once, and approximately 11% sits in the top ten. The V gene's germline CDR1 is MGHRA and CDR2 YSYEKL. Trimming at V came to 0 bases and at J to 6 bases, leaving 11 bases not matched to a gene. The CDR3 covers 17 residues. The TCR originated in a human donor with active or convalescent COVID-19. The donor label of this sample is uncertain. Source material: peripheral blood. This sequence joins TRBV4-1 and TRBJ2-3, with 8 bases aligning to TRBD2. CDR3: CASSQERAGASGDTQYF. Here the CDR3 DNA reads TGCGCCAGCAGCCAAGAGAGGGCGGGTGCTAGCGGGGATACGCAGTATTTT.